These T cell receptor beta chains were read from a single sample in a study of T cell changes during pregnancy in multiple sclerosis. Clones were sequenced by immunoSEQ multiplex PCR, and TCRdb holds only the in-frame ones, with some missing. Among about 38,000 clones listed, roughly nine tenths were seen once. The sequencing here drew on CD8+ T cells from peripheral blood mononuclear cells, taken in the second trimester of pregnancy. Receptors were obtained from a female donor with multiple sclerosis, enrolled in a pregnancy study. Both conserved end residues are part of each CDR3. Fields, in order: D gene, V gene, clone size, J gene, CDR3 DNA, CDR3 protein. The D gene is left open where the match is weak. Clone sizes are given selectively: once, few, many, or a class where the clone is expanded.

>NA|TRBV13|NA|TRBJ2-4
TGTGCCAGCAGCTCCTCGGAGGACATTCAGTACTTC
CASSSSEDIQYF
>NA|TRBV4-1|once|TRBJ1-2
TGCGCCAGCAGCCAAGCCGTGGACTCCCATTCGGACTATGGCTACACCTTC
CASSQAVDSHSDYGYTF
>TRBD2|TRBV7-9|NA|TRBJ2-3
TGTGCCAGCAGCCCCACGGGGGGTAGCACAGATACGCAGTATTTT
CASSPTGGSTDTQYF
>NA|TRBV19|once|TRBJ2-5
TGTGCCAGTAGTCTGTACGGGGTTAACCAAGAGACCCAGTACTTC
CASSLYGVNQETQYF
>NA|TRBV9|NA|TRBJ1-2
TGTGCCAGCAGCGTAGAAAGCGGAGTGGATATTAACTATGGCTACACCTTC
CASSVESGVDINYGYTF
>TRBD1|TRBV7-9|once|TRBJ1-2
TGTGCCAGCAGCTTAACAGGGGGCGGCTACACCTTC
CASSLTGGGYTF
>NA|TRBV27|NA|TRBJ1-5
TGTGCCAGCAGCCCGTTCGCGGGGAACAATCAGCCCCAGCATTTT
CASSPFAGNNQPQHF
>TRBD2|TRBV30|NA|TRBJ2-3
TGTGCCTGGAGAAATTGGGACTATCCGTTGGATACGCAGTATTTT
CAWRNWDYPLDTQYF
>NA|TRBV6-5|NA|TRBJ2-1
TGTGCCAGCAGTTACGGTCCTAGTTACAATGAGCAGTTCTTC
CASSYGPSYNEQFF
>TRBD2|TRBV4-1|NA|TRBJ2-2
TGCGCCAGCAGCCAAGAGCGGGGGGACTACATGAACACCGGGGAGCTGTTTTTT
CASSQERGDYMNTGELFF
>NA|TRBV30|NA|TRBJ2-2
TGTGCCTGGAGTGTTACAGGGAATACCGGGGAGCTGTTTTTT
CAWSVTGNTGELFF
>NA|TRBV7-2|NA|TRBJ2-3
TGTGCCAGCAGCTTAGATCCCTACCCAGATACGCAGTATTTT
CASSLDPYPDTQYF
>TRBD2|TRBV5-1|once|TRBJ2-5
TGCGCCAGCAGCTCCGGGACTATACAACAGACCCAGTACTTC
CASSSGTIQQTQYF
>NA|TRBV27|NA|TRBJ1-5
TGTGCCAGCAGTTTAAACAGGGCAAATCAGCCCCAGCATTTT
CASSLNRANQPQHF
>TRBD2|TRBV9|NA|TRBJ2-7
TGTGCCAGCAGTTCCACGGAAAGCGGGGGAACCTACGAGCAGTACTTC
CASSSTESGGTYEQYF
>NA|TRBV7-9|NA|TRBJ1-1
TGTGCCAGCGATGAGAGTCTTGCTGAAGCTTTCTTT
CASDESLAEAFF
>NA|TRBV6-1|few|TRBJ1-5
TGTGCCAGCAGTGAAGGCGGGATGGGGGGTCAGCCCCAGCATTTT
CASSEGGMGGQPQHF
>TRBD1|TRBV19|NA|TRBJ2-7
TGTGCCAGTAGTGTCGGGACAGGGTACGAGCAGTACTTC
CASSVGTGYEQYF
>NA|TRBV30|NA|TRBJ2-3
TGTGCCTGGAGTGGAGGGGGTGATAGCACAGATACGCAGTATTTT
CAWSGGGDSTDTQYF
>NA|TRBV27|NA|TRBJ1-6
TGTGCCAGCAGTTTATCGCGTGGGGGCCGAAATTCACCCCTCCACTTT
CASSLSRGGRNSPLHF
>NA|TRBV9|NA|TRBJ1-1
TGTGCCAGCTCACTTGCGGGGAACACTGAAGCTTTCTTT
CASSLAGNTEAFF
>TRBD2|TRBV11-3|NA|TRBJ2-1
TGTGCCAGCAGCTTAAGCGGGGGGGCACGGGAGCAGTTCTTC
CASSLSGGAREQFF
>NA|TRBV10-3|NA|TRBJ2-1
TGTGCCATCAGTGGAGTACAGAACAATGAGCAGTTCTTC
CAISGVQNNEQFF
>NA|TRBV27|NA|TRBJ1-2
TGTGCCAGCAGTTCCAATTTAGAGATCTATGGCTACACCTTC
CASSSNLEIYGYTF
>NA|TRBV11-2|NA|TRBJ2-3
TGTGCCAGCAGCTTTGAGGCGGGACCCCTGGATACGCAGTATTTT
CASSFEAGPLDTQYF
>NA|TRBV5-1|NA|TRBJ2-2
TGCGCCAGCAGCTTCTACCCGAGAGGGTCCGGGGAGCTGTTTTTT
CASSFYPRGSGELFF
>NA|TRBV7-3|NA|TRBJ2-5
TGTGCCAGCAGCTTAATCGGAGCACCCAAAGAGGCCCAGTACTTC
CASSLIGAPKEAQYF
>NA|TRBV20-1|NA|TRBJ2-5
TGCAGTGCTACACAAGAGACCCAGTACTTC
CSATQETQYF
>TRBD1|TRBV2|few|TRBJ1-1
TGTGCCAGCAATGGGGACAGGACTGGCACTGAAGCTTTCTTT
CASNGDRTGTEAFF
>TRBD1|TRBV5-6|NA|TRBJ1-2
TGTGCCAGCACCCATGAACAGGGGCGGAACTATGGCTACACCTTC
CASTHEQGRNYGYTF
>NA|TRBV4-2|NA|TRBJ1-5
TGTGCCAGCAGCCAAGACGGCAGGTCGGTTCAGCCCCAGCATTTT
CASSQDGRSVQPQHF
>NA|TRBV27|NA|TRBJ2-1
TGTGCCAGCAGTTTCTTGCGGGAATCGGCCAATGAGCAGTTCTTC
CASSFLRESANEQFF
>TRBD2|TRBV30|NA|TRBJ2-7
TGTGCCTGGGGAGAGCCGGGGCGGGAGACCTGCGAGCAGTACTTC
CAWGEPGRETCEQYF
>NA|TRBV19|NA|TRBJ2-3
TGTGCCAGTAGTATAGATACCACTTCGGGTACAGATACGCAGTATTTT
CASSIDTTSGTDTQYF
>TRBD2|TRBV7-6|NA|TRBJ2-5
TGTGCCAGCAGCAGCGGGGAGGAAGGGAGCGCCCAAGAGACCCAGTACTTC
CASSSGEEGSAQETQYF
>NA|TRBV5-5|NA|TRBJ1-1
TGTGCCAGCAGCCAAGCGAACACTGAAGCTTTCTTT
CASSQANTEAFF
>TRBD2|TRBV19|NA|TRBJ2-3
TGTGCCAGTAGTAGAGGACTAGCGGGGTTGGATACGCAGTATTTT
CASSRGLAGLDTQYF
>NA|TRBV19|NA|TRBJ1-2
TGTGCCAGTAGTCACGTTGAGCGGGAGCGGTACTATGGCTACACCTTC
CASSHVERERYYGYTF
>TRBD2|TRBV6-1|NA|TRBJ2-3
TGTGCCAGCAGTGGAGGCCCCCTGCGGGGGGTCACAGATACGCAGTATTTT
CASSGGPLRGVTDTQYF
>TRBD1|TRBV5-4|few|TRBJ1-1
TGTGCCAGCGGACTAGGGACAGGAGGAACTGAAGCTTTCTTT
CASGLGTGGTEAFF
>NA|TRBV7-6|NA|TRBJ1-5
TGTGCCAGCAGCCACCAGGGAATTCAGCCCCAGCATTTT
CASSHQGIQPQHF
>NA|TRBV10-2|NA|TRBJ1-1
TGCGCCAGTTCACAGGGGAACACTGAAGCTTTCTTT
CASSQGNTEAFF
>TRBD1|TRBV7-9|NA|TRBJ1-4
TGTGCCAGCACCCCGACAGGGGGGCCTGCAACTAATGAAAAACTGTTTTTT
CASTPTGGPATNEKLFF
>NA|TRBV7-8|few|TRBJ2-7
TGTGCCAGCAGAATAGACTGGACCTACGAGCAGTACTTC
CASRIDWTYEQYF
>TRBD1|TRBV5-6|NA|TRBJ1-4
TGTGCCAGCAGCTTGGGTGACAGGGGCGGTGAAAAACTGTTTTTT
CASSLGDRGGEKLFF
>NA|TRBV4-2|NA|TRBJ1-1
TGTGCCAGCACGGCCGGGGGGACTGAAGCTTTCTTT
CASTAGGTEAFF
>NA|TRBV19|NA|TRBJ2-1
TGTGCCAGTAGTATTGCGAGCTCCTACAATGAGCAGTTCTTC
CASSIASSYNEQFF
>NA|TRBV7-9|NA|TRBJ2-1
TGTGCCAGCAGCTTAGAAACTAGCCCTACCTACAATGAGCAGTTCTTC
CASSLETSPTYNEQFF
>TRBD2|TRBV7-2|NA|TRBJ2-7
TGTGCCAGCGCGGGGCTAGCGGGGGCCTCTGAGCAGTACTTC
CASAGLAGASEQYF
>TRBD1|TRBV7-8|NA|TRBJ1-2
TGTGCCAGCAGCTTACCTCCTCGGGAGGACAGGGGATACTATGGCTACACCTTC
CASSLPPREDRGYYGYTF